This is a list of T cell receptor beta chains from one sample in a study of cytomegalovirus exposure and HLA in healthy donors. Assay used: immunoSEQ multiplex PCR; TCRdb lists only in-frame clones, some missing. The profile shows about 200,000 clones, roughly 83% of them singletons. The specimen was PBMCs. Receptors were obtained from a girl aged 10 to 17 in good health and CMV-seronegative. The CDR3 runs from the conserved cysteine through the conserved F or W. D genes are given only for firm matches. Only some rows state a clone size, as once, few, many or a class for expanded clones.

clone size	D gene	V gene	J gene	CDR3 protein	CDR3 DNA
-	-	TRBV11-2	TRBJ2-3	CASRPSSLGTQYF	TGTGCCAGCCGACCGAGCAGCTTGGGCACGCAGTATTTT
-	-	TRBV9	TRBJ2-3	CASSQSTDTQYF	TGTGCCAGCAGCCAGAGCACAGATACGCAGTATTTT
-	-	TRBV20-1	TRBJ2-1	CSARDYNEQFF	TGCAGTGCTCGGGACTACAATGAGCAGTTCTTC
few	-	TRBV5-1	TRBJ1-1	CASSFNTEGNTEAFF	TGCGCCAGCAGCTTTAACACCGAGGGCAACACTGAAGCTTTCTTT
-	TRBD2	TRBV6-5	TRBJ2-1	CASRLAGGNEQFF	TGTGCCAGCAGACTAGCGGGGGGCAATGAGCAGTTCTTC
-	-	TRBV9	TRBJ1-1	CASRQRNTEAFF	TGTGCCAGCAGACAACGTAACACTGAAGCTTTCTTT
once	-	TRBV28	TRBJ2-5	CASSLDLGPETQYF	TGTGCCAGCAGTTTGGATTTGGGGCCAGAGACCCAGTACTTC
-	-	TRBV6-1	TRBJ1-2	CASSGDSQGYTF	TGTGCCAGCAGTGGAGACTCGCAGGGCTACACCTTC
-	TRBD1	TRBV5-1	TRBJ2-7	CASTWDRAYEQYF	TGCGCCAGCACCTGGGACAGGGCCTACGAGCAGTACTTC
once	-	TRBV5-1	TRBJ1-6	CASSLGPGQPSAALHF	TGCGCCAGCAGCTTGGGCCCGGGACAACCTTCTGCGGCCCTCCACTTT
-	TRBD2	TRBV5-1	TRBJ2-5	CASSLISSGQETQYF	TGCGCCAGCAGCTTGATTTCTAGCGGGCAAGAGACCCAGTACTTC
-	-	TRBV28	TRBJ2-3	CATGNIGADTQYF	TGTGCCACCGGAAACATAGGGGCAGATACGCAGTATTTT
-	TRBD1	TRBV30	TRBJ2-3	CAWSVWGTGSEDTQYF	TGTGCCTGGAGCGTGTGGGGGACAGGGAGTGAAGATACGCAGTATTTT
once	TRBD1	TRBV2	TRBJ2-7	CASSEDRGVAYEQYF	TGTGCCAGCAGTGAAGACAGGGGTGTAGCCTACGAGCAGTACTTC
once	TRBD2	TRBV9	TRBJ2-2	CASSVSGGRTGELFF	TGTGCCAGCAGCGTAAGCGGGGGGCGTACCGGGGAGCTGTTTTTT
-	TRBD2	TRBV10-3	TRBJ2-3	CAISPGLAATDTQYF	TGTGCCATCAGCCCGGGACTAGCGGCAACAGATACGCAGTATTTT
-	-	TRBV19	TRBJ2-2	CASIPSGRTGELFF	TGTGCCAGTATCCCTTCAGGGAGGACCGGGGAGCTGTTTTTT
-	TRBD2	TRBV18	TRBJ2-1	CASSPLAGANNEQFF	TGTGCCAGCTCCCCACTAGCGGGAGCCAACAATGAGCAGTTCTTC
once	-	TRBV7-3	TRBJ2-3	CASSSRGDTQYF	TGTGCCAGCAGCTCCCGCGGGGATACGCAGTATTTT
-	-	TRBV28	TRBJ2-5	CASRSRFLRGKQTQYF	TGTGCCAGCAGGTCTCGATTCTTGCGGGGCAAACAGACCCAGTACTTC
once	-	TRBV19	TRBJ2-6	CASSTPSGGANVLTF	TGTGCCAGTAGTACGCCCAGCGGTGGGGCCAACGTCCTGACTTTC
once	TRBD1	TRBV11-1	TRBJ2-1	CASSFPGQAYNEQFF	TGTGCCAGCAGCTTCCCCGGACAGGCCTACAATGAGCAGTTCTTC
-	-	TRBV19	TRBJ1-1	CASRVDTNTEAFF	TGTGCCAGTAGAGTAGACACTAACACTGAAGCTTTCTTT
few	-	TRBV7-9	TRBJ1-1	CASTPGLNTEAFF	TGTGCCAGCACCCCGGGACTAAACACTGAAGCTTTCTTT